This TCR beta chain was identified during a study of CD8 T cells in Susac syndrome (dated by TCRdb to between 2018 and 2021). With respect to the entire study: Whether CD8+ T cell activation and differentiation in Susac syndrome was antigen driven was tested using repertoire sequencing.

This clonotype was observed a single time. The antigen it binds to is not known. Base qualities are not at hand, and no much larger clone is one base apart. One read provides weak support. High-throughput TCR beta sequencing profiled peripheral blood CD8+ and CD4+ T cells from healthy donors, Susac syndrome patients and multiple sclerosis patients. The multiple sclerosis controls were treatment-naive patients whose relapsing-remitting disease, either stable or active, fulfilled the revised McDonald criteria. Bulk CD8+ and CD4+ T cells were purified by magnetic negative isolation, while CD8+ TEMRA cells were enriched using FACS. Blood was collected in EDTA tubes and processed within 24 hours, with PBMCs isolated through density gradient centrifugation. PBMCs intended for TCR sequencing were cryopreserved in liquid nitrogen and thawed later in a water bath at 37 degrees C. A purity of at least 90% was achieved for sorted or isolated CD4+, CD8+ and CD8+ TEMRA cells.

RNA was extracted using the RNeasy kit, and roughly 0.5 to 1 microgram was reverse transcribed with random hexamers. TCR beta CDR3 regions were amplified with the immunoSEQ multiplex PCR assay covering 54 Vbeta and 13 Jbeta segments. Bias from PCR amplification was corrected by using a synthetic template baseline for primer optimization and for computational correction. Per the source publication's procedure: Reads were annotated to V, D and J genes per IMGT and analyzed with immunoSEQ Analyzer, keeping only productive sequences. To calculate clonality, Shannon entropy was normalized by log2 of the number of productive unique sequences and then subtracted from one. For each patient and control, public and private clones were evaluated within the 100 most prevalent clones. Clones were defined as Susac-specific when absent from the healthy and MS cohorts, from approximately 1,100 published viral clones and from other ImmuneACCESS disease sequences. Clones were called with MiXCR by TCRdb after fastp trimmed the public reads at Q25, and only in-frame beta chains were retained. Every CDR3 protein is listed once, alongside the most common genes and DNA of its rows. The V and J calls come from TCRdb's annotation, not from the publication. The sample profile shows approximately 200,000 distinct CDR3 sequences; under 97% of them were found once. The biggest ten clones account for 0.093% of the sample.

The full study reports these points: The number of individuals in the TCR sequencing and HLA analysis was recognized as being relatively small.

The CDR3 sequence holds 13 residues, the cysteine and phenylalanine included. The read is trimmed to its CDR3 DNA, 39 bases read in frame from base 1. CDR1 is given as LNHDA and CDR2 as SQIVND, both from the germline V gene (reference sequence). Between the V and J ends, shortened by 5 bases and 1 base respectively, the junction contains 8 bases. Recombination joined TRBV19 with TRBJ1-1; the D segment cannot be called with confidence. This TCR came from a human donor with multiple sclerosis. Material for sequencing was CD4+ T cells from PBMCs. In nucleotide form, the sequence is TGTGCCAGTAGTGCCGACGGGAACACTGAAGCTTTCTTT. It is translated as CASSADGNTEAFF.